This T cell receptor beta chain was documented in a study of T cells in Graves' hyperthyroidism and ophthalmopathy. The TCR beta CDR3 regions underwent amplification using RNA transcripts as the source. An initial round of RT-PCR targeting the TCR CDR3 relied on the HTBI primer set. TCRdb redid the calling of the multiplex PCR reads with MiXCR, one entry per CDR3 protein. The data contain around 700,000 distinct CDR3 sequences, 30% to 40% of them singletons. Hyperthyroidism patients were newly diagnosed, had disease duration under 2 months, and were aged 18 to 65 years. The CDR3 runs to 15 residues. The V segment lost 4 bases and the J segment 7 bases; nucleotides outside the gene matches: 12. Germline V gene data show CDR1 as SGHTA and CDR2 as FQGNSA.

The chain recombines TRBV7-2 with TRBJ2-7; TRBD2 agrees at 8 bases. The sequenced sample was blood. The clonotype was recovered from a woman aged 40 to 49 with Graves' hyperthyroidism. The CDR3 DNA reads as TGTGCCAGCAGCTCCGGGACTAGTTTCGACAATGAGCAGTACTTC. Its protein is CASSSGTSFDNEQYF.